The 2 T cell receptor beta chains given below trace back to one sample, sequenced in a study of T cell changes during pregnancy in multiple sclerosis. The protocol was immunoSEQ multiplex PCR, while the TCRdb copy is restricted to in-frame clones and leaves out a portion. In the table there are around 61,000 clones, roughly 89% of which are singletons. The specimen comprised peripheral blood, sampled in the third trimester of pregnancy. These receptors all stem from a female donor in good health, enrolled as a control in a pregnancy study.

This clone was picked up one time. The chain links TRBV6-6 to TRBJ2-3, with 9 bases identical to TRBD2. J lost 5 bases, V lost 6 bases, and 6 bases had no gene match. The CDR3 has 14 amino acids. Germline CDR1 and CDR2: MNHNY and SVGAGI (reference sequence). In nucleotides, the CDR3 is TGTGCCAGCAGCAAAGGGCGGGGGGGAGATACGCAGTATTTT. It codes for CASSKGRGGDTQYF.

This chain joins TRBV7-2 and TRBJ1-6; TRBD1 agrees at 8 bases. The CDR3 length is 12 residues. The trim removed 4 bases at V and 14 bases at J, leaving 4 bases unmatched. CDR1 is SGHTA, CDR2 FQGNSA, per germline. In nucleotides, the CDR3 is TGTGCCAGCAGCTCACAGGGGGGGTCCCTCCACTTT. The encoded protein is CASSSQGGSLHF.